The 15 T cell receptor beta chains in this list originate from one sample, sequenced in a study of vaccination effects on CD4 cells after COVID-19. CD4+ T cells specific for antigen were expanded with viral peptide pools by the ViraFEST assay before sequencing. Isolation of CD4+ T cells took place after about 10 days of culture. According to the study, vaccine recipients showed no prior SARS-CoV-2 infection and negative nucleocapsid antibodies. Repertoires were generated with immunoSEQ multiplex PCR, while TCRdb's copy carries only in-frame clones and drops some. Of about 63,000 clones listed, 70% to 85% are singletons. No antigen has been assigned to these receptors. Sequenced here: CD4+ T cells from PBMCs cultured with HCoV-OC43 spike peptides, sampled before COVID-19 vaccination. Subset denoted: HCoV-OC43 spike overlapping peptide pool stimulation. These receptors were collected from a human donor who received a COVID-19 vaccine.

This chain joins TRBV19 and TRBJ1-2; D is uncertain. The germline V gene has CDR1 LNHDA and CDR2 SQIVND (reference sequence). This CDR3 is 14 amino acids long. The V and J ends lost 5 bases and 4 bases respectively, with 14 bases between them. In nucleotides, the CDR3 is TGTGCCAGTAGTCGGAACCCGGCGGGCTATGGCTACACCTTC. This sequence encodes CASSRNPAGYGYTF.

The CDR3 coding sequence is TGTGCCAGCAGTTACAGGTCCCGTAATGAAAAACTGTTTTTT. Amino acids: CASSYRSRNEKLFF. The chain links TRBV6-5 to TRBJ1-4; D ambiguous. There are 14 residues in the CDR3. The V end lost 2 bases, the J end lost 4 bases, and 8 bases lay between the germline ends. Germline V gene sequence: CDR1 MNHEY, CDR2 SVGAGI.

This clone was counted a few times. The CDR3 coding sequence is TGTGCCAGCAGCTCTGGGACAGGGGGCTGGGAGACCCAGTACTTC. Protein product: CASSSGTGGWETQYF. V gene TRBV5-4 combines with J gene TRBJ2-5, with TRBD1 identical over 12 bases. Per the germline V gene, CDR1 is SGHNT and CDR2 is YYREEE (reference sequence). After removal of 3 bases from V and 5 bases from J, the junction contained 5 bases not matched to a gene. The CDR3 is 15 residues long.

This chain links TRBV19 with TRBJ2-1; maybe TRBD1 (6 bases). V dropped 5 bases and J dropped 2 bases, with 16 bases sitting between them. From germline, CDR1 is LNHDA and CDR2 SQIVND (reference sequence). The CDR3 has 16 amino acids. CDR3 amino acids: CASSPARGSTYNEQFF. CDR3 DNA sequence: TGTGCCAGTAGTCCGGCCAGGGGTAGCACCTACAATGAGCAGTTCTTC.

The chain couples TRBV2 to TRBJ1-3; the match to TRBD1 covers 8 bases. Germline CDR1 is SNHLY and CDR2 is FYNNEI. V gave up 6 bases and J gave up 0 bases; unmatched junction bases: 16. The CDR3 is 19 residues long. CDR3 bases: TGTGCCAGCAGACCGCCCCCCGGGACAGGAAACTACTCTGGAAACACCATATATTTT. It codes for CASRPPPGTGNYSGNTIYF.

The rearrangement joins TRBV7-3 to TRBJ1-1, with D possibly matching TRBD1 (6 bases). The V gene lost 7 bases and the J gene lost 5 bases, with 14 bases spanning the gap. Germline-derived CDR1 and CDR2 are SGHTA and FQGTGA. The CDR3 is 13 amino acids. The CDR3 DNA reads TGTGCCAGCACCCGGGGGGGGCGGACTGAAGCTTTCTTT. Translated, it gives CASTRGGRTEAFF.

The gene calls are TRBV7-9 and TRBJ2-5, with 8 positions matching TRBD1. The germline gives CDR1 SEHNR, CDR2 FQNEAQ (reference sequence). J lost 5 bases, V lost 0 bases, and 5 bases had no gene match. The CDR3 totals 15 residues. CDR3: CASSLAGAGGETQYF. The CDR3 coding sequence is TGTGCCAGCAGCTTAGCTGGGGCAGGGGGCGAGACCCAGTACTTC.

The chain uses TRBV6-2 or TRBV6-3 and TRBJ1-1; D gene unclear. The V gene's germline CDR1 is MNHEY and CDR2 SVGEGT. The CDR3 sequence is 16 residues long. V was cut by 5 bases and J by 0 bases, with 16 bases left in between. The CDR3 loop reads CASSRQEGGMNTEAFF. CDR3 in DNA: TGTGCCAGCAGTCGACAAGAGGGAGGAATGAACACTGAAGCTTTCTTT.

The chain joins TRBV12-3 or TRBV12-4 to TRBJ2-1; D not certain. V shed 6 bases and J shed 6 bases, with 9 bases lying between them. The CDR3 loop spans 12 amino acids. The DNA for the CDR3 is TGTGCCAGCAGCAACAGCATCAATGAGCAGTTCTTC. This encodes CASSNSINEQFF.

The chain uses TRBV6-1 and TRBJ1-3; D is unclear. The CDR3 has 10 amino acids. Germline-derived CDR1 and CDR2 are MNHNS and SASEGT. Trimming removed 3 bases from V and 15 bases from J, with 9 bases in between. CDR3 in amino acids: CASSDIDGYF. For the CDR3, the DNA is TGTGCCAGCAGTGATATCGACGGATATTTT.

V gene TRBV18 combines with J gene TRBJ2-3; D is possibly TRBD1 or TRBD2 (5 bases each). Germline values: CDR1 KGHSH, CDR2 LQKENI. V lost 3 bases and J 6 bases, leaving 22 bases between the germline ends. This CDR3 has 17 amino acids. This chain's CDR3 is CASSPRSGTRWTDTQYF. The CDR3 DNA follows: TGTGCCAGCTCACCCCGGTCAGGGACCAGGTGGACCGATACGCAGTATTTT. The full variable domain, with the rest looked up from reference TRBV18 and TRBJ2-3, is NAGVMQNPRHLVRRRGQEARLRCSPMKGHSHVYWYRQLPEEGLKFMVYLQKENIIDESGMPKERFSAEFPKEGPSILRIQQVVRGDSAAYFCASSPRSGTRWTDTQYFGPGTRLTVL.

The rearrangement links TRBV5-1 to TRBJ2-1; D gene ambiguous. The length of the CDR3 is 15 residues. The germline V and J ends were trimmed by 0 bases and 0 bases, with 7 bases remaining between them. Germline V gives CDR1 SGHRS, CDR2 YFSETQ. The CDR3 loop is CASSLVVSSYNEQFF. CDR3 coding DNA: TGCGCCAGCAGCTTGGTAGTGAGCTCCTACAATGAGCAGTTCTTC.

This chain uses TRBV3-1 (or the pseudogene TRBV3-2) with TRBJ1-6; possibly TRBD1 for D (5 bases). Trimming stripped 4 bases from V and 8 bases from J, with 12 bases between. This CDR3 is built from 14 residues. Germline CDR1 is LGHDT and CDR2 is YNNKEL (reference sequence). CDR3 loop: CASSPGHKDSPLHF. The CDR3 nucleotides read TGTGCCAGCAGCCCCGGACACAAGGATTCACCCCTCCACTTT.

The J gene is TRBJ2-2, the V gene TRBV18, with 8 positions matching TRBD2. Trimming cost V 3 bases and J 2 bases; bases outside gene matches: 2. CDR3 length: 15 amino acids. Germline CDR1 reads KGHSH; CDR2 reads LQKENI. CDR3 loop: CASSPGLENTGELFF. The CDR3, as DNA: TGTGCCAGCTCACCGGGACTAGAAAACACCGGGGAGCTGTTTTTT. The whole variable domain, remainder taken from reference TRBV18 and TRBJ2-2, is NAGVMQNPRHLVRRRGQEARLRCSPMKGHSHVYWYRQLPEEGLKFMVYLQKENIIDESGMPKERFSAEFPKEGPSILRIQQVVRGDSAAYFCASSPGLENTGELFFGEGSRLTVL.

J is TRBJ2-5 and V is TRBV2; D may correspond to TRBD1 or TRBD2 (5 bases each). The V gene's germline CDR1 is SNHLY and CDR2 FYNNEI. The CDR3 consists of 13 residues. Trimming pared 6 bases from V and 3 bases from J, leaving 11 bases between. The CDR3 nucleotides are TGTGCCAGCAGGCGAGGGGCTGAAGAGACCCAGTACTTC. It is translated as CASRRGAEETQYF.